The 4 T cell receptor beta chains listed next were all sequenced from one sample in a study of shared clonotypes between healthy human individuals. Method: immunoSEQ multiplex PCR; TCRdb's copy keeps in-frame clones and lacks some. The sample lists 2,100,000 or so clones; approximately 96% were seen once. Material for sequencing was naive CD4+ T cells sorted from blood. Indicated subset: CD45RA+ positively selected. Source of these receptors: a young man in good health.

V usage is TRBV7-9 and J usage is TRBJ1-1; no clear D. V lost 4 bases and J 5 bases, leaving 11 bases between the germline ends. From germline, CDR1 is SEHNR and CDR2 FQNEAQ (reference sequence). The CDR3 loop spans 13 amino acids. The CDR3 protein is CASSSNPGTEAFF. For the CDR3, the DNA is TGTGCCAGCAGCTCCAATCCGGGGACTGAAGCTTTCTTT.

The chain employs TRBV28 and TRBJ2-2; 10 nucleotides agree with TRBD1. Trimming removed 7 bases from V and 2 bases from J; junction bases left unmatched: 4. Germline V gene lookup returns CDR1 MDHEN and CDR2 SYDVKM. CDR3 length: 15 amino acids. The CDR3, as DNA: TGTGCCAGCAAAAGGGACAGGGGTAACACCGGGGAGCTGTTTTTT. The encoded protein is CASKRDRGNTGELFF.

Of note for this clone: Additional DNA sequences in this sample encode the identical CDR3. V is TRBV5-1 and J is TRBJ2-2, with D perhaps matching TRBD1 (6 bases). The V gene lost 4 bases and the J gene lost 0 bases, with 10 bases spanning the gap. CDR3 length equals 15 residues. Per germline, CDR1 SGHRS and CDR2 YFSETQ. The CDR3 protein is CASSPRTANTGELFF. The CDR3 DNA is TGCGCCAGCAGCCCTCGGACAGCGAACACCGGGGAGCTGTTTTTT. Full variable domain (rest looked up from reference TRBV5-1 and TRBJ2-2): KAGVTQTPRYLIKTRGQQVTLSCSPISGHRSVSWYQQTPGQGLQFLFEYFSETQRNKGNFPGRFSGRQFSNSRSEMNVSTLELGDSALYLCASSPRTANTGELFFGEGSRLTVL.

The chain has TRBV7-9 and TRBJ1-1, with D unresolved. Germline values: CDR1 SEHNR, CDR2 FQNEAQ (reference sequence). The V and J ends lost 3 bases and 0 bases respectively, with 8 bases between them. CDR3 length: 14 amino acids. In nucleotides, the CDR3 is TGTGCCAGCAGCTTGGCCATGCTGAACACTGAAGCTTTCTTT. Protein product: CASSLAMLNTEAFF.